This T cell receptor beta chain originates from a study of beta chain features in type 1 diabetes. Study findings and constraints: Type 1 diabetes patients had moderately but significantly shorter TCRB CDR3s in all four CD4+ subsets.

The entirety of the isolated RNA underwent reverse transcription, so expressed TCRB transcripts were sequenced. Only in-frame clones appear in the TCRdb table, and some are missing; sequencing was by immunoSEQ multiplex PCR. The sample lists about 340,000 clones, approximately 13% occurring once. This clone was seen a few times. Its matching antigen is unknown. Source material: naive CD4+ T cells from blood. This clonotype was sampled from a woman aged 18-35 years with type 1 diabetes.

The CDR3: CASSGLAEGPEQYV. CDR3 nucleotides: TGTGCCAGCAGCGGACTAGCGGAGGGGCCCGAGCAGTACGTC. The rearrangement uses TRBV21-1 and TRBJ2-7; the table's D call of TRBD2 was not tested on the DNA. TRBV21-1 is tagged as a pseudogene. This CDR3 has 14 residues.